The 18 T cell receptor beta chains given below trace back to one sample, sequenced in a study of early T cells in non-severe SARS-CoV-2 infection (dated by TCRdb to 2020 to 2023). The library came from 5' RACE. The sequencer listed for this sample is NextSeq 500. The public sequencing data were trimmed at Q25 with fastp and processed into clonotypes with MiXCR by TCRdb, which kept only in-frame beta chains. Each entry merges the rows of one CDR3 protein and shows their most common DNA and genes. The sample data list about 61,000 distinct CDR3 sequences, and about 11% of these were observed just once. The ten largest clones add up to about 1% of the sample. This specimen consisted of whole blood, obtained at baseline. The source of these receptors is an adult who was a healthcare worker with PCR-confirmed SARS-CoV-2 infection or an uninfected control (not recorded which). The donor label of this sample is uncertain.

The gene calls are TRBV12-3 or TRBV12-4 and TRBJ2-3, with 8 nucleotides matching TRBD1. The CDR3 runs to 14 residues. V was pared by 5 bases and J by 4 bases, with 5 bases of the junction left unmatched. The CDR3 region is CASSADREADTQYF. The CDR3 DNA is TGTGCCAGCAGTGCGGACAGGGAAGCAGATACGCAGTATTTT.

This clonotype showed up many times. The rearrangement joins TRBV5-4 to TRBJ2-2; 7 nucleotides line up with TRBD1. Per germline, CDR1 SGHNT and CDR2 YYREEE (reference sequence). The junction had 5 bases not matched to a gene; V was cut back by 3 bases and J by 6 bases. This CDR3 is built from 14 residues. The CDR3 region is CASSWNRGAGELFF. CDR3 nucleotides: TGTGCCAGCAGCTGGAACAGGGGAGCCGGGGAGCTGTTTTTT. The variable domain in full, completed from reference TRBV5-4 and TRBJ2-2, reads ETGVTQSPTHLIKTRGQQVTLRCSSQSGHNTVSWYQQALGQGPQFIFQYYREEENGRGNFPPRFSGLQFPNYSSELNVNALELDDSALYLCASSWNRGAGELFFGEGSRLTVL.

This chain uses TRBV15 with TRBJ2-1, with 9 bases that match TRBD1. The CDR3 is 15 amino acids. Germline CDR1 LNHNV, CDR2 YYDKDF (reference sequence). V shed 4 bases and J 4 bases; nucleotides not matched to a gene: 5. The CDR3 bases are TGTGCCACCAGCACAGGACAGGGGACTTACAATGAGCAGTTCTTC. Protein product: CATSTGQGTYNEQFF.

This clonotype was recorded a few times. This chain uses TRBV19 with TRBJ2-6; 12 bases match TRBD1. The V gene's germline CDR1 is LNHDA and CDR2 SQIVND (reference sequence). The V gene end was trimmed by 3 bases and the J gene end by 2 bases; junction bases not matched to a gene: 2. The CDR3 loop spans 17 amino acids. In DNA, the CDR3 is TGTGCCAGTAGTATGGGGACAGGGGGCGCTGGGGCCAACGTCCTGACTTTC. Residues: CASSMGTGGAGANVLTF. Supplemented by reference TRBV19 and TRBJ2-6, the full variable domain reads DGGITQSPKYLFRKEGQNVTLSCEQNLNHDAMYWYRQDPGQGLRLIYYSQIVNDFQKGDIAEGYSVSREKKESFPLTVTSAQKNPTAFYLCASSMGTGGAGANVLTFGAGSRLTVL.

This clonotype was recorded at least ten times. The chain uses TRBV2 and TRBJ2-1; D gene unclear. Germline V gene sequence: CDR1 SNHLY, CDR2 FYNNEI. This CDR3 has 12 residues. V dropped 6 bases and J dropped 3 bases, with 6 bases sitting between them. The CDR3 protein is CASRTDYNEQFF. For the CDR3, the DNA is TGTGCCAGCAGGACCGACTACAATGAGCAGTTCTTC.

The V gene is TRBV6-2 or TRBV6-3, the J gene TRBJ2-3; TRBD2 agrees at 13 bases. This CDR3 contains 18 residues. Germline assignment: CDR1 MNHEY and CDR2 SVGEGT. Losses at the gene ends were 0 bases for V and 6 bases for J; bases not matched to a gene: 9. The CDR3 sequence: CASSYSRLAGGLGDTQYF. CDR3 nucleotide sequence: TGTGCCAGCAGTTACTCTAGACTAGCGGGGGGCCTCGGGGATACGCAGTATTTT.

This clonotype was seen ten or more times. This chain uses TRBV7-8 with TRBJ1-5; D remains ambiguous. Trimming removed 1 base from V and 6 bases from J, with 7 bases in between. Per the germline V gene, CDR1 is SGHVS and CDR2 is FQNEAQ. The CDR3 is made up of 13 amino acids. The CDR3 DNA reads as TGTGCCAGCAGCTTAGAGCGTCCTCAGCCCCAGCATTTT. It encodes CASSLERPQPQHF.

The chain combines TRBV12-3 or TRBV12-4 with TRBJ1-1; D is ambiguous. This CDR3 is 15 amino acids long. V was trimmed by 6 bases and J by 4 bases, leaving 18 bases between them. CDR3 DNA sequence: TGTGCCAGCAGCTCCATAGGATGGCCCAGCACTGAAGCTTTCTTT. Translated: CASSSIGWPSTEAFF.

The rearrangement joins TRBV3-1 to TRBJ1-3; D perhaps matches TRBD1 (5 bases). This CDR3 has 16 residues. Trimming left V 4 bases short and J 2 bases short, with 15 bases between. CDR1 is LGHDT and CDR2 is YNNKEL in the germline V gene (reference sequence). The CDR3 DNA follows: TGTGCCAGCAGCCCAGTGGGGCAACGGACTGGAAACACCATATATTTT. The encoded protein is CASSPVGQRTGNTIYF.

The chain has TRBV9 and TRBJ2-3; the D gene is possibly TRBD2 (6 bases). V was pared by 0 bases and J by 5 bases, with 7 bases between. This CDR3 is 13 amino acids long. The germline V gene has CDR1 SGDLS and CDR2 YYNGEE. The CDR3 coding sequence is TGTGCCAGCAGCGTAGACGGGGGAGATACGCAGTATTTT. Amino acids: CASSVDGGDTQYF.

The chain carries TRBV9 and TRBJ1-2; weak D call: TRBD1 (6 bases). This CDR3 region has 14 residues. V was pared by 0 bases and J by 2 bases, with 8 bases between. CDR1 is SGDLS and CDR2 is YYNGEE in the germline V gene. The DNA of the CDR3 is TGTGCCAGCAGCGTAGGGCAGGGGAACTATGGCTACACCTTC. Residues: CASSVGQGNYGYTF. Filled out from reference TRBV9 and TRBJ1-2, the complete variable domain reads DSGVTQTPKHLITATGQRVTLRCSPRSGDLSVYWYQQSLDQGLQFLIQYYNGEERAKGNILERFSAQQFPDLHSELNLSSLELGDSALYFCASSVGQGNYGYTFGSGTRLTVV.

This clonotype was counted only a few times. The chain links TRBV10-2 to TRBJ1-1; unclear D gene. The V gene's germline CDR1 is WSHSY and CDR2 SAAADI. V shed 3 bases and J shed 0 bases, with 8 bases lying between them. The CDR3 runs to 14 residues. The CDR3 DNA reads as TGCGCCAGCAGTGATACGGAATTGAACACTGAAGCTTTCTTT. This sequence encodes CASSDTELNTEAFF.

This clonotype was counted ten times or more. The chain employs TRBV6-1 and TRBJ1-4; a possible D gene is TRBD1 (5 bases). The V and J ends lost 4 bases and 4 bases respectively, with 7 bases between them. The germline V gene encodes CDR1 MNHNS and CDR2 SASEGT. The CDR3 has 13 amino acids. CDR3 protein: CASSGQLNEKLFF. The CDR3, as DNA: TGTGCCAGCAGTGGACAGCTTAATGAAAAACTGTTTTTT.

This clonotype was observed a handful of times. The V call is TRBV12-3 or TRBV12-4, the J call TRBJ2-5; D is unclear. The CDR3 totals 13 residues. With 7 bases removed from V and 0 bases from J, the gap between germline ends came to 9 bases. CDR3: CASNAGYQETQYF. CDR3 sequence (DNA): TGTGCCAGCAACGCCGGATACCAAGAGACCCAGTACTTC.

This clonotype appeared a single time. The chain has TRBV5-1 and TRBJ2-7, with a weak D call TRBD2 (5 bases). The CDR3 runs 15 residues. Germline V gene data show CDR1 as SGHRS and CDR2 as YFSETQ. Trimming took off 2 bases at V and 2 bases at J, with 14 bases between the two ends. In DNA form, the CDR3 reads TGCGCCAGCAGCTTAAACCGCGGAGGCGCCTACGAGCAGTACGTC. This codes for CASSLNRGGAYEQYV.

This clonotype was detected a few times. The rearrangement uses TRBV12-3 or TRBV12-4 and TRBJ2-5, with D maybe TRBD2 (6 bases). V was cut by 1 base and J by 6 bases, with 12 bases left in between. CDR3 length: 14 amino acids. The CDR3 DNA follows: TGTGCCAGCAGTTTAGGCGGGACTCTCCAGACCCAGTACTTC. Its translation is CASSLGGTLQTQYF.

This clonotype appeared a few times. The chain joins TRBV25-1 to TRBJ1-2; perhaps TRBD1 as D (5 bases). V lost 8 bases and J 0 bases, leaving 10 bases between the germline ends. Per germline, CDR1 MGHDK and CDR2 SYGVNS. This CDR3 contains 13 residues. CDR3: CASSQGANYGYTF. The CDR3 DNA reads as TGTGCCAGCTCCCAAGGGGCTAACTATGGCTACACCTTC.

V gene TRBV19 combines with J gene TRBJ2-2; D assignment may be TRBD1 or TRBD2 (5 bases each). The CDR3 loop spans 15 amino acids. V lost 5 bases, J lost 0 bases, and 10 bases lay in between. CDR1 is LNHDA, CDR2 SQIVND, per germline (reference sequence). In DNA form, the CDR3 reads TGTGCCAGTAGTCAGGGACGGACGAACACCGGGGAGCTGTTTTTT. This translates into CASSQGRTNTGELFF.